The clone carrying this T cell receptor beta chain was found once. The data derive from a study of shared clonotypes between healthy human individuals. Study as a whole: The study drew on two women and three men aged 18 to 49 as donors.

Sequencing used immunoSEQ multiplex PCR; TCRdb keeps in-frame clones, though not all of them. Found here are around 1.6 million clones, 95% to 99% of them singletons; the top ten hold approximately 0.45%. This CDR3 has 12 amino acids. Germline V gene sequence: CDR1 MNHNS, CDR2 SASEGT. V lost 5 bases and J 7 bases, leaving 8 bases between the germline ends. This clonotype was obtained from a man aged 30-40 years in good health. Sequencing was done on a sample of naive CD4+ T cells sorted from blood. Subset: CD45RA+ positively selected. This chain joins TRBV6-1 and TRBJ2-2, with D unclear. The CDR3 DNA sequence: TGTGCCAGCAGTCGGTTGTTCGGGGAGCTGTTTTTT. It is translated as CASSRLFGELFF.